This paragraph reports one T cell receptor beta chain. The entry originates in a study of T cell changes during pregnancy in multiple sclerosis. Produced via immunoSEQ multiplex PCR; TCRdb's table is partial and in-frame only. Altogether 66,000 or so clones are present, roughly nine tenths being singletons, with the ten largest covering approximately 5.3%. The CDR3 has 12 residues. V was pared by 4 bases and J by 6 bases, with 13 bases between. Per the germline V gene, CDR1 is SQVTM and CDR2 is ANQGSEA. The chain uses TRBV29-1 and TRBJ2-7; tentative D call: TRBD1 (5 bases). This TCR derives from a female donor with multiple sclerosis, enrolled in a pregnancy study. Sequences were derived from CD8+ T cells from peripheral blood mononuclear cells, sampled before pregnancy. This chain's CDR3 is CSVAKQGSEQYF. The CDR3 DNA reads TGCAGCGTTGCTAAGCAGGGTAGCGAGCAGTACTTC.